The 26 T cell receptor beta chains below all came from one sample that was sequenced in a study of blood T cell repertoires in COVID-19. TCRdb's copy holds only in-frame clones and misses some; the assay was immunoSEQ multiplex PCR. Here the sample spans about 120,000 clones, roughly 79% being singletons. The sample consisted of peripheral blood. The source of these receptors is a human donor in a cohort sampled during active COVID-19.

The rearrangement uses TRBV27 and TRBJ2-6, with no clear D. The CDR3 is 16 residues long. The V and J ends lost 5 bases and 4 bases respectively, with 15 bases between them. Germline assignment: CDR1 MNHEY and CDR2 SMNVEV (reference sequence). This chain's CDR3 is CASSLIPSTGANVLTF. CDR3 DNA sequence: TGTGCCAGCAGTCTGATACCCAGTACAGGGGCCAACGTCCTGACTTTC.

This chain joins TRBV4-2 and TRBJ1-2; 8 bases agree with TRBD1. Unmatched junction bases numbered 7, after V lost 5 bases and J lost 8 bases. The germline V gene has CDR1 LGHNA and CDR2 YNFKEQ. CDR3 length equals 13 residues. The CDR3 DNA follows: TGTGCCAGCAGCAATGGACAGGGCCTGGGCTACACCTTC. Encoded protein: CASSNGQGLGYTF.

This clone was recorded a few times. Other nucleotide sequences from this sample produce the same CDR3. The chain couples TRBV20-1 to TRBJ1-1; the D gene is possibly TRBD1 (5 bases). The CDR3 covers 11 residues. Germline V lookup: CDR1 DFQATT, CDR2 SNEGSKA (reference sequence). Trimming shortened V by 3 bases and J by 8 bases, and 10 bases separated the two germline ends. DNA of the CDR3: TGCAGTGCTAGGGGCAGGACAGAAGCTTTCTTT. It is translated as CSARGRTEAFF.

The chain couples TRBV18 to TRBJ1-1, with a weak D call TRBD1 (5 bases). V lost 2 bases to trimming and J lost 0 bases, with 10 bases between them. CDR3 length: 15 amino acids. Germline assignment: CDR1 KGHSH and CDR2 LQKENI. The CDR3: CASSPGRGVNTEAFF. DNA of the CDR3: TGTGCCAGCTCACCAGGAAGGGGCGTGAACACTGAAGCTTTCTTT.

This chain links TRBV11-3 with TRBJ2-1; 9 bases match TRBD2. CDR3 length: 14 amino acids. V was pared by 5 bases and J by 9 bases, with 8 bases of the junction left unmatched. Germline V gives CDR1 SGHNT, CDR2 YENEEA. This CDR3 is CASSRLGLASEQFF. The CDR3 nucleotides are TGTGCCAGCAGCCGCCTCGGACTAGCGAGTGAGCAGTTCTTC.

The chain's CDR3 is CASSYSGLAGTYEQYF. CDR3 sequence (DNA): TGTGCCAGCAGTTATTCCGGACTAGCGGGAACCTACGAGCAGTACTTC. V is TRBV6-5 and J is TRBJ2-7, with 12 bases that match TRBD2. CDR1 is MNHEY and CDR2 is SVGAGI in the germline V gene. The CDR3 is made up of 16 amino acids. Unmatched junction bases numbered 5, after V lost 3 bases and J lost 2 bases.

This chain joins TRBV7-2 and TRBJ1-1, with D perhaps TRBD1 (5 bases). In germline, CDR1 is SGHTA, CDR2 FQGNSA. Trimming cost V 1 base and J 12 bases, with 18 bases left between them. The CDR3 contains 14 residues. The CDR3, as DNA: TGTGCCAGCAGCTTAGGTTGGACCACGGGGGAAACTTTCTTT. It encodes CASSLGWTTGETFF.

This rearrangement joins TRBV9 to TRBJ2-1; 7 bases align to TRBD1. Losses at the gene ends were 4 bases for V and 4 bases for J; bases not matched to a gene: 11. The CDR3 covers 16 residues. The germline CDR1 and CDR2 sequences are SGDLS and YYNGEE. CDR3 sequence (DNA): TGTGCCAGCAGCCCACGAGACGACAGGGCATACAATGAGCAGTTCTTC. Its translation is CASSPRDDRAYNEQFF.

The chain has TRBV5-8 and TRBJ1-5, with D hard to call. Germline CDR1 and CDR2: SGHTS and YDEGEE. V was pared by 7 bases and J by 7 bases, with 12 bases between. The CDR3 consists of 12 residues. CDR3 nucleotide sequence: TGTGCCAGCGATCGGGTGCGCCAGCCCCAGCATTTT. Protein sequence: CASDRVRQPQHF.

Only a few counts were recorded for this clone. The chain carries TRBV14 and TRBJ1-2; possible D gene TRBD1, 6 bases. The germline V gene encodes CDR1 SGHDN and CDR2 FVKESK. The CDR3 loop spans 14 amino acids. V was trimmed by 3 bases and J by 8 bases, leaving 16 bases between them. The CDR3 sequence: CASSQGVRGLGYTF. The CDR3 DNA reads TGTGCCAGCAGCCAGGGCGTCAGGGGTTTGGGCTACACCTTC.

The chain's CDR3 is CASSRQGSFYTDTQYF. The CDR3 coding sequence is TGTGCCAGCAGTCGGCAGGGTTCTTTTTACACAGATACGCAGTATTTT. The chain couples TRBV7-9 to TRBJ2-3, with D perhaps TRBD1 (5 bases). V lost 6 bases to trimming and J lost 2 bases, with 18 bases between them. This CDR3 is built from 16 residues. Germline V gives CDR1 SEHNR, CDR2 FQNEAQ (reference sequence).

This chain uses TRBV11-1 with TRBJ2-2; D gene uncertain. Per the germline V gene, CDR1 is SGHAT and CDR2 is FQDESV (reference sequence). Deletions cut 2 bases from V and 2 bases from J, with 9 bases between. The CDR3 sequence is 15 residues long. The CDR3 reads CASSLTNSNTGELFF. CDR3 sequence (DNA): TGTGCCAGCAGCTTAACCAACAGTAACACCGGGGAGCTGTTTTTT.

The V gene is TRBV30, the J gene TRBJ2-7; the D gene is possibly TRBD1 (5 bases). The CDR3 is 14 residues long. Trimming removed 0 bases from V and 2 bases from J, with 11 bases in between. Germline CDR1 GTSNPN, CDR2 SVGIG (reference sequence). CDR3 amino acids: CAWSVTGAAYEQYF. The DNA of the CDR3 is TGTGCCTGGAGTGTCACAGGCGCGGCCTACGAGCAGTACTTC.

V and J are TRBV5-1 and TRBJ1-2, with D possibly matching TRBD1 (6 bases). There are 15 residues in the CDR3. Germline-derived CDR1 and CDR2 are SGHRS and YFSETQ. V lost 7 bases to trimming and J lost 8 bases, with 24 bases between them. The CDR3 sequence: CASQQGNQPSGGYTF. The DNA of the CDR3 is TGCGCCAGCCAGCAGGGGAACCAACCCTCTGGCGGCTACACCTTC.

This chain joins TRBV19 and TRBJ1-5, with D possibly being TRBD1 (5 bases). Trimming took off 5 bases at V and 6 bases at J, with 17 bases between the two ends. The CDR3 is 15 residues long. CDR1 is LNHDA and CDR2 is SQIVND in the germline V gene (reference sequence). This chain's CDR3 is CASSSPRGSGQPQHF. CDR3 coding DNA: TGTGCCAGTAGTTCCCCTCGGGGGAGCGGTCAGCCCCAGCATTTT.

This clone was detected only once. The chain joins TRBV28 to TRBJ1-1; D not certain. Germline CDR1 is MDHEN and CDR2 is SYDVKM. The V and J ends lost 4 bases and 3 bases respectively, with 12 bases between them. This CDR3 has 14 residues. CDR3 sequence (DNA): TGTGCCAGCAGTTCACCCTCGCGGGACACTGAAGCTTTCTTT. It encodes CASSSPSRDTEAFF.

The rearrangement links TRBV30 to TRBJ2-7; tentatively, D is TRBD1 (5 bases). Germline CDR1 GTSNPN, CDR2 SVGIG (reference sequence). V lost 1 base to trimming and J lost 6 bases, with 13 bases between them. The CDR3 contains 13 residues. The CDR3 sequence is CAWSEGVVAEQYF. The CDR3 bases are TGTGCCTGGAGTGAAGGGGTGGTGGCCGAGCAGTACTTC.

This clone came up a few times. The gene calls are TRBV5-1 and TRBJ1-5; D is unclear. Trimming stripped 0 bases from V and 0 bases from J, with 7 bases between. CDR1 and CDR2 (germline): SGHRS, YFSETQ. This CDR3 is 15 amino acids long. The CDR3 loop reads CASSLAGNSNQPQHF. CDR3 coding DNA: TGCGCCAGCAGCTTGGCCGGGAATAGCAATCAGCCCCAGCATTTT.

The V gene is TRBV5-1, the J gene TRBJ2-1, with D uncertain. Germline CDR1 and CDR2: SGHRS and YFSETQ. The CDR3 contains 17 residues. Trimming removed 0 bases from V and 5 bases from J, with 18 bases in between. CDR3 sequence (DNA): TGCGCCAGCAGCTTGGCCGCGTCAGGCCTTTGGGACAATGAGCAGTTCTTC. Translated, it gives CASSLAASGLWDNEQFF.

The gene calls are TRBV7-9 and TRBJ2-7; D may be TRBD2 (6 bases). The CDR3 sequence is 13 residues long. Between the trimmed V and J ends, which lost 1 base and 3 bases, there was a span of 7 bases. Germline V lookup: CDR1 SEHNR, CDR2 FQNEAQ (reference sequence). The CDR3 region is CASSLGGVYEQYF. Written as DNA, the CDR3 is TGTGCCAGCAGCTTAGGCGGGGTCTACGAGCAGTACTTC.

The chain has TRBV7-8 and TRBJ1-2, with a possible D match to TRBD1 (5 bases). CDR1 is SGHVS and CDR2 is FQNEAQ in the germline V gene. The CDR3 is 16 residues long. Trimming pared 2 bases from V and 3 bases from J, leaving 16 bases between. This chain's CDR3 is CASSLRSRGGDYGYTF. CDR3 in DNA: TGTGCCAGCAGCTTACGATCCCGGGGAGGGGACTATGGCTACACCTTC.

The chain combines TRBV25-1 with TRBJ2-7, with D maybe TRBD2 (5 bases). Trimming removed 1 base from V and 5 bases from J, with 15 bases in between. The CDR3 runs to 15 residues. CDR1 and CDR2 (germline): MGHDK, SYGVNS. The DNA of the CDR3 is TGTGCCAGCAGTGAATCGGTGGCTGGAGGTAACGAGCAGTACTTC. It translates to CASSESVAGGNEQYF.

This clone was recorded only once. V gene TRBV7-2 combines with J gene TRBJ2-7; perhaps TRBD1 as D (8 bases). Germline values: CDR1 SGHTA, CDR2 FQGNSA. Trimming left V 3 bases short and J 6 bases short, with 18 bases between. CDR3 size: 15 residues. The CDR3 DNA sequence: TGTGCCAGCAGCTTGGGGGGGACAGGTGGATCCGAGCAGTACTTC. This sequence encodes CASSLGGTGGSEQYF.

CDR3 sequence: CAWSGLGSPLHF. The CDR3 nucleotides read TGTGCCTGGAGTGGGTTGGGCTCACCCCTCCACTTT. This chain uses TRBV30 with TRBJ1-6; D is uncertain. CDR3 length equals 12 residues. Germline lookup yields CDR1 GTSNPN and CDR2 SVGIG (reference sequence). With 1 base removed from V and 10 bases from J, the gap between germline ends came to 8 bases.

The V and J genes are TRBV19 and TRBJ2-5; weak D call: TRBD2 (6 bases). The germline gives CDR1 LNHDA, CDR2 SQIVND (reference sequence). The CDR3 spans 13 residues. Trimming left V 6 bases short and J 4 bases short, with 12 bases between. CDR3 residues: CASRVRGGETQYF. The DNA for the CDR3 is TGTGCCAGTAGGGTGAGGGGAGGAGAGACCCAGTACTTC.

The chain links TRBV9 to TRBJ2-3, with 10 nucleotides matching TRBD2. This CDR3 contains 16 residues. CDR1 and CDR2 (germline): SGDLS, YYNGEE. After removal of 1 base from V and 3 bases from J, the junction contained 5 bases not matched to a gene. This CDR3 reads CASSVMPSGGTDTQYF. The CDR3 DNA reads TGTGCCAGCAGCGTAATGCCTAGCGGGGGTACAGATACGCAGTATTTT.